This entry is about one T cell receptor (beta chain). Its specificity is unknown. These data belong to a study of T cell repertoires in cytomegalovirus infection. Trimming removed 2 bases at V and 8 bases at J, with 19 bases between. CDR3 length equals 17 residues. CDR1 and CDR2 from the germline V gene are MNHEY and SVGAGI. TCRdb re-called the reads through MiXCR, storing one row per CDR3 protein. The sample has around 800,000 distinct CDR3 sequences, 30% to 35% seen once. This rearrangement joins TRBV6-5 to TRBJ1-6; D ambiguous. Sequencing was performed on cultured CD8+ T cells from PBMCs, taken from culture after CMV antigen stimulation. The clonotype comes from a human donor in good health (CMV status not recorded). Some clones in this sample may be carry-over from other donors' samples. CDR3 protein: CASSYEAHAPQDSPLHF. CDR3 sequence (DNA): TGTGCCAGCAGTTACGAGGCCCACGCACCCCAGGATTCACCCCTCCACTTT.